This T cell receptor (beta chain) was documented in a study of cytomegalovirus exposure and HLA in healthy donors. The overall study: Among approximately 400 genotyped donors, roughly 80% fell in the Caucasian-associated ancestry cluster.

The PCR used 60 Vbeta and 13 Jbeta primers. Generated by immunoSEQ multiplex PCR, the TCRdb table keeps only in-frame clones and is missing some. The repertoire holds 150,000 or so clones, around 85% seen once, with 9.3% in the top ten. Study-level findings and limits: In vitro testing confirmed a few CMV-associated chains as specific for CMV antigens. Highly shared variants forming one cluster were likely a sequencing artifact.

This CDR3 has 14 amino acids. Germline values: CDR1 MGHRA, CDR2 YSYEKL. V lost 3 bases, J lost 6 bases, and 5 bases stayed unmatched. A word on this clone: Antigen: not known.

Specimen: PBMCs. V usage is TRBV4-1 and J usage is TRBJ1-2; 9 nucleotides agree with TRBD1. The clonotype was recovered from a man younger than 35 in good health and CMV-seropositive. This CDR3 is CASSQSGQGNGYTF. Here the CDR3 DNA reads TGCGCCAGCAGCCAGAGCGGACAGGGGAATGGCTACACCTTC.